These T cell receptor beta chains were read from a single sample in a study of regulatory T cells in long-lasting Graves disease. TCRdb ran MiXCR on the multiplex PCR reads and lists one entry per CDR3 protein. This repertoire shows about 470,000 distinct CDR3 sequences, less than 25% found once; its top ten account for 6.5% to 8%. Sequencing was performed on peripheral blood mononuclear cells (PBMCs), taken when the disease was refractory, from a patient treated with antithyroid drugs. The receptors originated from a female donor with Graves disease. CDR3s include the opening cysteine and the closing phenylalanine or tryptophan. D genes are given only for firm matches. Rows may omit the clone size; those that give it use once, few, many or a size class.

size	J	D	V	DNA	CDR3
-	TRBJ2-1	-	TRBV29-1	TGCAGCGTTGAAGATACAGGCGCGGGGTTGGGCAATGAGCAGTTCTTC	CSVEDTGAGLGNEQFF
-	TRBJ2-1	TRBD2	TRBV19	TGTGCCAGTAGTTCTAGCGGTTACTCCTACAATGAGCAGTTCTTC	CASSSSGYSYNEQFF
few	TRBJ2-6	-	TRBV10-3	TGTGCCAGCAACCAGGGTTCGCTTGGGGCCAACGTCCTGACTTTC	CASNQGSLGANVLTF
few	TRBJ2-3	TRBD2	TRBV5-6	TGTGCCAGCAGTCCCTGGACTAGCGGGAGCACAGATACGCAGTATTTT	CASSPWTSGSTDTQYF
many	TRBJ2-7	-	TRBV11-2	TGTGCCAGCAGTCAAGCGCCGGACAGCTCCTACGAGCAGTACTTC	CASSQAPDSSYEQYF
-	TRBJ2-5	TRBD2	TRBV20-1	TGCAGTGCTTCCGGACTAGCGGGAGGAGGCGAGACCCAATACTTC	CSASGLAGGGETQYF
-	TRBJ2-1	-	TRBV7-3	TGTGCCAGCAGCCCTGCTTGGGCGGGAAATGTCAATGAGCAGTTCTTC	CASSPAWAGNVNEQFF
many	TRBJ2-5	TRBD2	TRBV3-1	TGTGCCAGCAGCCAAGTTGGGCTAGCGGGAGTATTAGAAGAGACCCAGTACTTC	CASSQVGLAGVLEETQYF
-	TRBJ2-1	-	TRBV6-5	TGTGCCAGCAGTTTTCAATACAATGAGCAGTTCTTC	CASSFQYNEQFF
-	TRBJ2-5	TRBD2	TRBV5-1	TGCGCCAGCAGCTTGATACCTAGCGGGAGGCGAGAGACCCAGTACTTC	CASSLIPSGRRETQYF
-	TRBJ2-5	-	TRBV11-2	TGTGCCAGCAGCTTGGGTACTAGGTTTAACGGGGCCCAAGAGACCCAGTACTTC	CASSLGTRFNGAQETQYF
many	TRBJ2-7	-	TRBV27	TGTGCCAGCAGTTTGGTGGTGAGCGCCTACGAGCAGTACTTC	CASSLVVSAYEQYF
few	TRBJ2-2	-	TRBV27	TGTGCCAGCAGCCACGTGATGTTTGGTCTCACCGGGGAGCTGTTTTTT	CASSHVMFGLTGELFF
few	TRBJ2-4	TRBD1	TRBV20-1	TGCAGTGCTAGAGCTCGGGCCCTCGGACAGGGTGGGATTCAGTACTTC	CSARARALGQGGIQYF
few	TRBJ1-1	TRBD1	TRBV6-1	TGTGCCAGCAGTGACGAAATCAGGGGGAGCACTGAAGCTTTCTTT	CASSDEIRGSTEAFF
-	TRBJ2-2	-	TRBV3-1	TGTGCCAGCAGCCATACCGGGAAAGGCGGCGGGGAGCTGTTTTTT	CASSHTGKGGGELFF
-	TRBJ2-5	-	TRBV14	TGTGCCAGCAGCCTTCGTCCTTGGGACTCTACGTACTTC	CASSLRPWDSTYF
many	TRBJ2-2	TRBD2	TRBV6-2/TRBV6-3	TGTGCCAGCAGAAGAGGGACTAGCCAAAACACCGGGGAGCTGTTTTTT	CASRRGTSQNTGELFF
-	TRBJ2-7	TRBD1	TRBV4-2	TGTGCCAGCAGCCAAGCTATACCGGGACAGGGATCCTACGAGCAGTACTTC	CASSQAIPGQGSYEQYF
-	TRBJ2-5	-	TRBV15	TGTGCCACCAGCAGAGATTCCGGGGGAAAGGCTTCTCTCCAAGAGACCCAGTACTTC	CATSRDSGGKASLQETQYF
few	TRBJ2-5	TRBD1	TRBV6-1	TGTGCCAGCAGCCTGGGACAGGGTCGGTTCTTC	CASSLGQGRFF
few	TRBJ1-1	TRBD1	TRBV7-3	TGTGCCAGCAGCCAAGGACAGGGTCGGGGCACTGAAGCTTTCTTT	CASSQGQGRGTEAFF